A single sample gave rise to the 2 T cell receptor beta chains below, sequenced in a study of cytomegalovirus exposure and HLA in healthy donors. The study ran its PCR with 60 Vbeta and 13 Jbeta primers. Method: immunoSEQ multiplex PCR; TCRdb's copy keeps in-frame clones and lacks some. The table lists hundreds of thousands of clones, roughly 73% of them singletons. Material: PBMCs. The source is a boy aged 5 to 17 in good health and CMV-seronegative.

The chain employs TRBV18 and TRBJ1-2; D is unclear. The CDR3 consists of 14 residues. The germline V and J ends were trimmed by 3 bases and 5 bases, with 13 bases remaining between them. The V gene's germline CDR1 is KGHSH and CDR2 LQKENI. The CDR3 DNA is TGTGCCAGCTCACCGAGAGGAGTCTGGTATGGCTACACCTTC. It translates to CASSPRGVWYGYTF.

V is TRBV30 and J is TRBJ1-2, with 10 bases identical to TRBD1. Looked up from germline, CDR1 is GTSNPN and CDR2 is SVGIG (reference sequence). CDR3 length: 13 amino acids. The V and J ends lost 0 bases and 7 bases, in that order; junction bases with no gene match: 2. As DNA, the CDR3 is TGTGCCTGGAGTGTTAGGGACAGGGGTGGCTACACCTTC. Its translation is CAWSVRDRGGYTF.